The present entry profiles one TCR beta chain with its context. Its antigen remains unidentified. These data belong to a study of vaccination effects on CD4 cells after COVID-19. Some clones are missing from TCRdb's copy, which holds only in-frame ones; the method was immunoSEQ multiplex PCR. Altogether 25,000 to 35,000 clones are present, just under 75% being singletons, with the ten largest covering 14% to 15%. The CDR3 extends over 15 amino acids. From germline, CDR1 is KGHSH and CDR2 LQKENI. The V and J ends lost 4 bases and 4 bases respectively, with 15 bases between them. On roughly day 10 of culture, CD4+ T cells were separated out. The participants, recipients of two vaccine doses, got either BNT162b2 or mRNA-1273.

The gene calls are TRBV18 and TRBJ2-3; D gene unclear. The input for sequencing was CD4+ T cells from PBMCs cultured without peptide, taken after COVID-19 vaccination. The sequence was obtained from a human donor who received a COVID-19 vaccine. The CDR3 region is CASSLTSGTADTQYF. The CDR3 nucleotides read TGTGCCAGCTCACTGACCAGTGGAACGGCAGATACGCAGTATTTT.